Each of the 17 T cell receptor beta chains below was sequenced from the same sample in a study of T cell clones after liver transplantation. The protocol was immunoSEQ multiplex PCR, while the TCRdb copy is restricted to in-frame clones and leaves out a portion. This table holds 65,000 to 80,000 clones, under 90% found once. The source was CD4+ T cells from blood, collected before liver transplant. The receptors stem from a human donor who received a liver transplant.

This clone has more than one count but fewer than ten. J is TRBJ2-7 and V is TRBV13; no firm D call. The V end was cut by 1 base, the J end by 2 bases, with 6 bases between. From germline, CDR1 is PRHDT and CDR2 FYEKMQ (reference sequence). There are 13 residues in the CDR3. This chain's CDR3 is CASSLAGTYEQYF. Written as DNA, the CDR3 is TGTGCCAGCAGCTTAGCCGGTACCTACGAGCAGTACTTC.

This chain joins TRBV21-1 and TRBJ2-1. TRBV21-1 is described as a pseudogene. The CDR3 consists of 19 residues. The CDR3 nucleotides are TGTGCCAGCAGCAAAGGCAGGGTAGTCCGTGGAGGCTCCTACAATGAGCAGTTCTTC. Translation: CASSKGRVVRGGSYNEQFF.

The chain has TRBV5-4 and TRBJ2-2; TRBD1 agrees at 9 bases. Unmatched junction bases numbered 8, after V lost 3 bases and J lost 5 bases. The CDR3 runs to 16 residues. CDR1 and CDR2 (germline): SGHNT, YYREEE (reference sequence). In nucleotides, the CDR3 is TGTGCCAGCAGCTCGGACAGGGGCGAGAGAACCGGGGAGCTGTTTTTT. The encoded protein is CASSSDRGERTGELFF.

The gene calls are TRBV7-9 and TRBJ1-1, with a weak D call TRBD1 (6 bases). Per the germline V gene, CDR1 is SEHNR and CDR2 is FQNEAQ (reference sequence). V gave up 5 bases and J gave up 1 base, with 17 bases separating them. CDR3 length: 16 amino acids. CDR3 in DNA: TGTGCCAGCAGCCGAAGGACAGTTCTCGGGAACACTGAAGCTTTCTTT. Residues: CASSRRTVLGNTEAFF.

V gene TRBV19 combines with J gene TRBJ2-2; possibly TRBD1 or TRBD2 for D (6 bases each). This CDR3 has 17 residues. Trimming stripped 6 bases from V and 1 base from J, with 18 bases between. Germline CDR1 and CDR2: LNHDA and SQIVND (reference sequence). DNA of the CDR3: TGTGCCAGTAGCTATCCCCGGGGGACAAAGAACACCGGGGAGCTGTTTTTT. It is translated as CASSYPRGTKNTGELFF.

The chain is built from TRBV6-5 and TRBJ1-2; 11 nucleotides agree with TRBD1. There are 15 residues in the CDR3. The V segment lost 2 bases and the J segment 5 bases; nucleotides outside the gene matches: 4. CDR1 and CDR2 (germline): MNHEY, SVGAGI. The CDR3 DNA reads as TGTGCCAGCAGTTACGGACAGGGGGCGCATTATGGCTACACCTTC. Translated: CASSYGQGAHYGYTF.

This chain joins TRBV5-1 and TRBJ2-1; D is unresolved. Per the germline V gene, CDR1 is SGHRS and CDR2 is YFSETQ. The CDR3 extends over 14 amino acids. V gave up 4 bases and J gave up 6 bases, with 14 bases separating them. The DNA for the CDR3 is TGCGCCAGCAGCATTGACTCCCCGGGCAATGAGCAGTTCTTC. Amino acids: CASSIDSPGNEQFF.

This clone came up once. The CDR3 sequence: CSVEDKGRRSSYEQYF. As DNA, the CDR3 is TGCAGCGTTGAAGATAAGGGACGGAGAAGCTCCTACGAGCAGTACTTC. This chain links TRBV29-1 with TRBJ2-7; either TRBD1 or TRBD2 may supply D (5 bases each). The CDR3 loop spans 16 amino acids. Trimming removed 0 bases at V and 0 bases at J, with 15 bases between. Germline V gives CDR1 SQVTM, CDR2 ANQGSEA.

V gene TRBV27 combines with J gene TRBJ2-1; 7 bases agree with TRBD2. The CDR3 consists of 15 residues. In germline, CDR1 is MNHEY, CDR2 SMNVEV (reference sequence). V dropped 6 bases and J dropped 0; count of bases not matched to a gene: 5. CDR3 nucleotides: TGTGCCAGCAGAGCAGCGGGACTCTCCTACAATGAGCAGTTCTTC. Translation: CASRAAGLSYNEQFF.

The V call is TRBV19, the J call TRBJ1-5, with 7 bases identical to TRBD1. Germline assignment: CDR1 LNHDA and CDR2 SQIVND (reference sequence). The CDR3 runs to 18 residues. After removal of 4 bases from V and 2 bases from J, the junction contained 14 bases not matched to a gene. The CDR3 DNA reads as TGTGCCAGTAGTACTCAACTCTCTCGACAGGGTGGCAATCAGCCCCAGCATTTT. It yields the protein CASSTQLSRQGGNQPQHF.

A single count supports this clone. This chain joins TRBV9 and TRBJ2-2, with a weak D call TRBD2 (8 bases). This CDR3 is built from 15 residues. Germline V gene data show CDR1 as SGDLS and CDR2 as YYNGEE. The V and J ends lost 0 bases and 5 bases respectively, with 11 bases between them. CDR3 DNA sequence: TGTGCCAGCAGCGTAGTAGCGGGACAGACCGGGGAGCTGTTTTTT. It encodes CASSVVAGQTGELFF.

The chain's CDR3 is CASSLARGLAGDSSYNEQFF. The CDR3 DNA is TGCGCCAGCAGCTTGGCCAGAGGACTAGCGGGAGACAGCTCCTACAATGAGCAGTTCTTC. The V call is TRBV5-1, the J call TRBJ2-1, with TRBD2 matching over 13 bases. The CDR3 covers 20 residues. Germline V CDR1 and CDR2: SGHRS, YFSETQ. V was clipped by 0 bases and J by 0 bases; unmatched bases: 9.

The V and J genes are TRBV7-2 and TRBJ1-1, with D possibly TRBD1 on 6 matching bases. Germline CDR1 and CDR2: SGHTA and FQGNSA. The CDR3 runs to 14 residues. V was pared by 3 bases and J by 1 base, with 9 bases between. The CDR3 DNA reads TGTGCCAGCAGCTTCACAGGGAGGAACACTGAAGCTTTCTTT. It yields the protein CASSFTGRNTEAFF.

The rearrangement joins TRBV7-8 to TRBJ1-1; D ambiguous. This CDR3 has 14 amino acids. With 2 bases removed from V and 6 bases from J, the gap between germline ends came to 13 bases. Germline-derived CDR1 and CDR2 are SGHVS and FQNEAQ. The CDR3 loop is CASSLSTAIPEAFF. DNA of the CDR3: TGTGCCAGCAGCTTAAGCACTGCGATACCTGAAGCTTTCTTT.

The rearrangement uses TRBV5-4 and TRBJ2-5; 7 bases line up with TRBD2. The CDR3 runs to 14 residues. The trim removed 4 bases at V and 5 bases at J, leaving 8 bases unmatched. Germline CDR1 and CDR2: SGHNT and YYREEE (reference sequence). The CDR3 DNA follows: TGTGCCAGCAGCCCCGACTGGGGGGGGGAGACCCAGTACTTC. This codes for CASSPDWGGETQYF.

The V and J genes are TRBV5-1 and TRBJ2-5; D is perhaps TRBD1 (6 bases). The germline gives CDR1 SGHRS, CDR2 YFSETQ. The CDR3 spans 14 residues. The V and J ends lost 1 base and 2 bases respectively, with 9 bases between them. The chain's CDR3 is CASSLLGAQETQYF. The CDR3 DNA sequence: TGCGCCAGCAGCTTGCTGGGGGCGCAAGAGACCCAGTACTTC.

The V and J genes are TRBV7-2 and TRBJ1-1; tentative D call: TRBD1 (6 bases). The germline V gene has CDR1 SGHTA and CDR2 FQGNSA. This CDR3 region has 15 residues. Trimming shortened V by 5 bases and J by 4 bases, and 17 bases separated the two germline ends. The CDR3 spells CASSVGTTGATEAFF. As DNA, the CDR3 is TGTGCCAGCAGCGTCGGGACGACGGGGGCCACTGAAGCTTTCTTT.